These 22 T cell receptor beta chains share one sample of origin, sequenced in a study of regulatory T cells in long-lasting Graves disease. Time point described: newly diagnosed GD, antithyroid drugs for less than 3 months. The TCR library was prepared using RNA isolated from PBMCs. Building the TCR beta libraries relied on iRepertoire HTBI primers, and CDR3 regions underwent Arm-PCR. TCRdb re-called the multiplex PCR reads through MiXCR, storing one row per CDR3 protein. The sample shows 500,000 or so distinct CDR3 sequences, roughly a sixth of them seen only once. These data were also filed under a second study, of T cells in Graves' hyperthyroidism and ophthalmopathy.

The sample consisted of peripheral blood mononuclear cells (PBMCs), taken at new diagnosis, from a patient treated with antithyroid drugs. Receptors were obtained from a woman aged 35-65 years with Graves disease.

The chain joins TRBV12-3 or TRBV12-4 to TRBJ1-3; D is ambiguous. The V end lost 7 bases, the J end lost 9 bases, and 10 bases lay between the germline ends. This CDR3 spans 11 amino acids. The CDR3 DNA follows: TGTGCCAGCACCTCCTTCGGCACCATATATTTT. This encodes CASTSFGTIYF.

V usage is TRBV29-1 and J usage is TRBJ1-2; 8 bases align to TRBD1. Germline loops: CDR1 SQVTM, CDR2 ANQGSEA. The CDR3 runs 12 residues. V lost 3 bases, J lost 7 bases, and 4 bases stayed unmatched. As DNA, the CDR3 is TGCAGCGTTGACCCAGGGGGCTTTGGCTACACCTTC. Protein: CSVDPGGFGYTF.

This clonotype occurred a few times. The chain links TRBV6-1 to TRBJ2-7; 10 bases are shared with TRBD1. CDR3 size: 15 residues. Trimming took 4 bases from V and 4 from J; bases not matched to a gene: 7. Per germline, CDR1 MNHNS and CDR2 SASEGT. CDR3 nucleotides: TGTGCCAGCAGTGCATTGACAGGGGGCCCATACGAGCAGTACTTC. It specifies CASSALTGGPYEQYF.

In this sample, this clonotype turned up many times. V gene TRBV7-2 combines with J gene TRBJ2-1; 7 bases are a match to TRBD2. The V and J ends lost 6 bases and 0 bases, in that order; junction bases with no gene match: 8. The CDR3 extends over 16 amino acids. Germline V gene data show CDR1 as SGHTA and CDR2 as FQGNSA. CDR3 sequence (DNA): TGTGCCAGCAGTTGGGGGGGACCCAGCTCCTACAATGAGCAGTTCTTC. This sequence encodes CASSWGGPSSYNEQFF.

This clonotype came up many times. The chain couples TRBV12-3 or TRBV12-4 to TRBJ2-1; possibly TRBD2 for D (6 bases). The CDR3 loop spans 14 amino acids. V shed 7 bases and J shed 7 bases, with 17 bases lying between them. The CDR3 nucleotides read TGTGCCAGCACCACTAGCTTTACTAAAAATGAGCAGTTCTTC. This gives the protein CASTTSFTKNEQFF.

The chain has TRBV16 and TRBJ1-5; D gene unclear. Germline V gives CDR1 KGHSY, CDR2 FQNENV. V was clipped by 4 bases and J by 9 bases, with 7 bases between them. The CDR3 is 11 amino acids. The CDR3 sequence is CASSLDGPQHF. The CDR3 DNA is TGTGCCAGCAGCCTCGATGGGCCCCAGCATTTT.

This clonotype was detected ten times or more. The CDR3 region has the DNA TGTGCCAGCACCTTACAGGCGATCGCGAACACCGGGGAGCTGTTTTTT. It yields the protein CASTLQAIANTGELFF. The chain links TRBV12-3 or TRBV12-4 to TRBJ2-2, with D possibly being TRBD1 (5 bases). CDR3 length: 16 residues. The V end lost 7 bases, the J end lost 0 bases, and 15 bases lay between the germline ends.

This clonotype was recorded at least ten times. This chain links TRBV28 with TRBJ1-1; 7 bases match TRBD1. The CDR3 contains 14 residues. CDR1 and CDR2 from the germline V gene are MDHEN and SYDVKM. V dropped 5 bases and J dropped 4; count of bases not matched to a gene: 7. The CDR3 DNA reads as TGTGCCAGCAGTACCAGAGCAGGGGGCACTGAAGCTTTCTTT. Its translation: CASSTRAGGTEAFF. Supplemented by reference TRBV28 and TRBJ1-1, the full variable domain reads DVKVTQSSRYLVKRTGEKVFLECVQDMDHENMFWYRQDPGLGLRLIYFSYDVKMKEKGDIPEGYSVSREKKERFSLILESASTNQTSMYLCASSTRAGGTEAFFGQGTRLTVV.

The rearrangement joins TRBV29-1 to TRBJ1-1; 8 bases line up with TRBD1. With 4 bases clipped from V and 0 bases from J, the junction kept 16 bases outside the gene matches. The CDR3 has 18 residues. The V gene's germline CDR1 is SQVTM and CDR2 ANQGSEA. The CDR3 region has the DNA TGCAGCGTTGTTGACAGGGGCCGGGTGGGTGTTATGAACACTGAAGCTTTCTTT. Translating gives CSVVDRGRVGVMNTEAFF.

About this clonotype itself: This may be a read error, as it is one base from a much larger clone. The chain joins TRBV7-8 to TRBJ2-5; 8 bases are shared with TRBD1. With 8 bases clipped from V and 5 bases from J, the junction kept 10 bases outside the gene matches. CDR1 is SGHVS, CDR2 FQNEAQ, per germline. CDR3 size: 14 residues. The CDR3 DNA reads TGTGCCAGCGGCTCGCAGGGGGCAGCGGAGACCCAGTACTTC. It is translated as CASGSQGAAETQYF.

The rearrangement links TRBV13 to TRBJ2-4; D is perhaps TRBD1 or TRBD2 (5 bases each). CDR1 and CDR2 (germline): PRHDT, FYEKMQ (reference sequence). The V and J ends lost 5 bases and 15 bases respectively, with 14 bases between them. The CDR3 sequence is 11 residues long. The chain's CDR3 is CASSLDGTVYF. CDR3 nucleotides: TGTGCCAGCAGCCTAGACGGGACGGTGTACTTC.

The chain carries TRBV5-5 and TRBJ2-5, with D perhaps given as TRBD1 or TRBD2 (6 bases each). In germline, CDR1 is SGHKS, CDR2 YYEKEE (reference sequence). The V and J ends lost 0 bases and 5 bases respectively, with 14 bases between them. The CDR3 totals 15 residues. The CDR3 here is CASSLGGAVWETQYF. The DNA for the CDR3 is TGTGCCAGCAGCTTGGGGGGGGCGGTGTGGGAGACCCAGTACTTC.

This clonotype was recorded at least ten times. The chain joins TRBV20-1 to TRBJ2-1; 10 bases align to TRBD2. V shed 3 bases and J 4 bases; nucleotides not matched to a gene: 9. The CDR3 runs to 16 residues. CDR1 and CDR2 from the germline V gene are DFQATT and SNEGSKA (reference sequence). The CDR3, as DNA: TGCAGTGCTAGGGGTAGCGGGGGGACCACTTACAATGAGCAGTTCTTC. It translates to CSARGSGGTTYNEQFF.

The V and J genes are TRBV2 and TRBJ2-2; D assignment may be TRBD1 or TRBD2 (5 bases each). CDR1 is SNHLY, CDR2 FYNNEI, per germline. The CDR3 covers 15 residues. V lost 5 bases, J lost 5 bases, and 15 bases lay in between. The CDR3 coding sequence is TGTGCCAGCAGTCGCCGAGGGGCCCAGACCGGGGAGCTGTTTTTT. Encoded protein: CASSRRGAQTGELFF.

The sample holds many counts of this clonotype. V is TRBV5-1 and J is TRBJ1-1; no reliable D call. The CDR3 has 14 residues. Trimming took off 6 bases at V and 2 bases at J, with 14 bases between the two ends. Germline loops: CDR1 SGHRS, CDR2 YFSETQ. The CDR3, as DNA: TGCGCCAGCACCCAGACGACGGGAAACACTGAAGCTTTCTTT. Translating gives CASTQTTGNTEAFF.

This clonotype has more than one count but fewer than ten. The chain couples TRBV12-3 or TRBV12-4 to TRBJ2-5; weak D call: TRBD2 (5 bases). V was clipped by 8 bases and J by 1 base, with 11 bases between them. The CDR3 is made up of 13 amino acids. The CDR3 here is CASQERPQETQYF. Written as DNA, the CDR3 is TGTGCCAGCCAGGAGCGGCCCCAAGAGACCCAGTACTTC.

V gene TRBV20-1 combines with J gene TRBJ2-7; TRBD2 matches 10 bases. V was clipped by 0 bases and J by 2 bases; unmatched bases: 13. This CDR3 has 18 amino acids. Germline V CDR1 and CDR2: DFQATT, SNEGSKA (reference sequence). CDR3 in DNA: TGCAGTGCTAGAGAACCCGTGGGGAAGCGGGGGGGAGCCTACGAGCAGTACTTC. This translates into CSAREPVGKRGGAYEQYF.

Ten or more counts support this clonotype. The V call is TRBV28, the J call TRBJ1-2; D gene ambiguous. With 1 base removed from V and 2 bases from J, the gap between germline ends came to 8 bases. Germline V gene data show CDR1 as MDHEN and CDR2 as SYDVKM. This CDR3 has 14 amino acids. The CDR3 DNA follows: TGTGCCAGCAGTTTATTAGGGAAAAACTATGGCTACACCTTC. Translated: CASSLLGKNYGYTF.

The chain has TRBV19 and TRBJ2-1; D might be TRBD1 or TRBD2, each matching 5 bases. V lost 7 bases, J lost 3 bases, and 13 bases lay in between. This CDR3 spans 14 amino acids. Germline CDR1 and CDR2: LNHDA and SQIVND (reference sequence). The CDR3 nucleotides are TGTGCCAGTATCCCGCCGGGGCACTACAATGAGCAGTTCTTC. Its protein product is CASIPPGHYNEQFF.

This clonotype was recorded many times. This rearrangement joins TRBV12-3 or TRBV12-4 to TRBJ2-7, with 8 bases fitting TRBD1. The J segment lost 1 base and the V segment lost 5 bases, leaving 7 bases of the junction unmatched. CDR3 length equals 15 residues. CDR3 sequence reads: CASSPGTGLSYEQYF. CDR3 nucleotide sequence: TGTGCCAGCAGTCCAGGGACAGGTCTGTCCTACGAGCAGTACTTC.

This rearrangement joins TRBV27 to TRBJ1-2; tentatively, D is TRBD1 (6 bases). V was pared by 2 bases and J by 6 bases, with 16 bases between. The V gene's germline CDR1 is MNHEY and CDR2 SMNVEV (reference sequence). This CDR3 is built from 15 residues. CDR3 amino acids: CASSLGQPGVNGYTF. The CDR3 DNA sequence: TGTGCCAGCAGTTTAGGACAGCCTGGCGTCAATGGCTACACCTTC.

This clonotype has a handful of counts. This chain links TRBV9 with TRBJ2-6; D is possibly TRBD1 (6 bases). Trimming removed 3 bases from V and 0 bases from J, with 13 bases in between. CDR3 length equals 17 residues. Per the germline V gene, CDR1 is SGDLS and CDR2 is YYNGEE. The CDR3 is CASSARTEDSGANVLTF. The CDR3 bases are TGTGCCAGCAGCGCAAGGACAGAAGACTCTGGGGCCAACGTCCTGACTTTC. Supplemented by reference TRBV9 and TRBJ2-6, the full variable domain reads DSGVTQTPKHLITATGQRVTLRCSPRSGDLSVYWYQQSLDQGLQFLIQYYNGEERAKGNILERFSAQQFPDLHSELNLSSLELGDSALYFCASSARTEDSGANVLTFGAGSRLTVL.